This entry features one T cell receptor beta chain sequence. Measured with immunoSEQ multiplex PCR; TCRdb has only the in-frame clones, and not every one. The sample includes about 180,000 clones, roughly 84% of them seen just once. Losses at the gene ends were 0 bases for V and 5 bases for J; bases not matched to a gene: 10. This CDR3 has 18 amino acids. CDR1 is SGDLS and CDR2 is YYNGEE in the germline V gene. These data are taken from a study of blood T cell repertoires in COVID-19. Across the study: From the United States, Italy and Spain came samples of acute and convalescent COVID-19. The cDNA or gDNA used as material had been derived from T cells, B-cell-depleted T cells, or PBMCs.

This TCR derives from an elderly woman with acute or convalescent COVID-19. The chain uses TRBV9 and TRBJ2-1; 11 nucleotides line up with TRBD2. Specimen: peripheral blood. Here the CDR3 reads CASSVGLAGGPENNEQFF. The CDR3 bases are TGTGCCAGCAGCGTAGGGCTAGCGGGGGGACCTGAAAACAATGAGCAGTTCTTC.